Listed here are 19 T cell receptor beta chains from one sample, sequenced in a study of cytomegalovirus exposure and HLA in healthy donors. Primers included in the PCR were 60 Vbeta and 13 Jbeta primers. Sequencing used immunoSEQ multiplex PCR; TCRdb keeps in-frame clones, though not all of them. The table lists roughly 35,000 clones, about 53% of them singletons. The sequenced sample was PBMCs. Every receptor here comes from a middle-aged woman in good health and CMV-seropositive.

The rearrangement uses TRBV29-1 and TRBJ1-2, with 7 bases fitting TRBD1. The CDR3 has 14 residues. Germline V gene data show CDR1 as SQVTM and CDR2 as ANQGSEA. V dropped 7 bases and J dropped 1; count of bases not matched to a gene: 9. Here the CDR3 reads CSADRAQDNYGYTF. In nucleotides, the CDR3 is TGCAGCGCAGACAGGGCGCAGGATAACTATGGCTACACCTTC.

The J gene is TRBJ1-2, the V gene TRBV9; no reliable D call. V was cut by 0 bases and J by 4 bases, with 10 bases left in between. Germline lookup yields CDR1 SGDLS and CDR2 YYNGEE. The CDR3 length is 14 residues. CDR3 amino acids: CASSVGEGGYGYTF. The CDR3 DNA reads TGTGCCAGCAGCGTAGGCGAGGGCGGCTATGGCTACACCTTC.

The V and J genes are TRBV5-1 and TRBJ2-6; D gene ambiguous. Germline CDR1 SGHRS, CDR2 YFSETQ. This CDR3 has 15 residues. Between the trimmed V and J ends, which lost 6 bases and 2 bases, there was a span of 12 bases. The CDR3 DNA sequence: TGCGCCAGCACGGGTTTGGCCCCTGGGGCCAACGTCCTGACTTTC. This gives the protein CASTGLAPGANVLTF.

The chain combines TRBV5-4 with TRBJ2-5; D is perhaps TRBD2 (5 bases). V lost 1 base, J lost 5 bases, and 9 bases lay in between. This CDR3 is 13 amino acids long. Per germline, CDR1 SGHNT and CDR2 YYREEE (reference sequence). The CDR3 DNA sequence: TGTGCCAGCAGCTTGTTCTCGGGGGAGACCCAGTACTTC. It specifies CASSLFSGETQYF.

This clone is medium-sized in the sample. V gene TRBV7-6 combines with J gene TRBJ2-5; D uncertain. Per germline, CDR1 SGHVS and CDR2 FNYEAQ. The V gene lost 0 bases and the J gene lost 1 base, with 3 bases spanning the gap. The CDR3 covers 13 residues. CDR3: CASSLAAQETQYF. The CDR3 DNA reads as TGTGCCAGCAGCTTAGCGGCCCAAGAGACCCAGTACTTC.

The chain recombines TRBV30 with TRBJ1-3; possibly TRBD1 for D (6 bases). With 5 bases removed from V and 0 bases from J, the gap between germline ends came to 14 bases. Germline V CDR1 and CDR2: GTSNPN, SVGIG (reference sequence). The length of the CDR3 is 15 residues. The CDR3 is CAWADRSFSGNTIYF. The CDR3 DNA reads TGTGCCTGGGCGGACAGATCGTTCTCTGGAAACACCATATATTTT.

CDR3 nucleotides: TGTGCCAGCAGCGCGTTGCCGGGACAGGGCACCTACGAGCAGTACTTC. Protein sequence: CASSALPGQGTYEQYF. This rearrangement joins TRBV7-8 to TRBJ2-7, with TRBD1 matching 9 bases. Germline CDR1 and CDR2: SGHVS and FQNEAQ. The CDR3 has 16 amino acids. V was clipped by 5 bases and J by 2 bases; unmatched bases: 10.

The chain is built from TRBV6-1 and TRBJ1-5, with a weak D call TRBD1 (6 bases). The V end lost 7 bases, the J end lost 0 bases, and 13 bases lay between the germline ends. Germline values: CDR1 MNHNS, CDR2 SASEGT. The CDR3 has 15 residues. The CDR3 reads CASKKGTPSNQPQHF. In DNA form, the CDR3 reads TGTGCCAGCAAGAAAGGGACACCTAGCAATCAGCCCCAGCATTTT.

This clone was detected a few times. The chain links TRBV5-6 to TRBJ2-1; the D gene is possibly TRBD1 (6 bases). Germline CDR1 reads SGHDT; CDR2 reads YYEEEE. Between the trimmed V and J ends, which lost 4 bases and 4 bases, there was a span of 9 bases. CDR3 size: 13 residues. CDR3: CASSPGQYNEQFF. The CDR3 DNA reads as TGTGCCAGCAGCCCCGGACAGTACAATGAGCAGTTCTTC.

The chain joins TRBV9 to TRBJ2-1, with 9 bases lining up with TRBD1. Germline assignment: CDR1 SGDLS and CDR2 YYNGEE. The CDR3 is 14 residues long. V was pared by 5 bases and J by 9 bases, with 9 bases of the junction left unmatched. CDR3 sequence: CASSTRTGESEQFF. For the CDR3, the DNA is TGTGCCAGCAGTACCCGGACAGGGGAGAGTGAGCAGTTCTTC.

This rearrangement joins TRBV5-1 to TRBJ1-5, with 10 nucleotides matching TRBD1. This CDR3 spans 18 amino acids. Germline V gene sequence: CDR1 SGHRS, CDR2 YFSETQ. The trim removed 5 bases at V and 0 bases at J, leaving 11 bases unmatched. CDR3 nucleotide sequence: TGCGCCAGCAGTCCCGGGACAGGGGCTTGGAATAGCAATCAGCCCCAGCATTTT. Protein: CASSPGTGAWNSNQPQHF.

The chain couples TRBV11-2 to TRBJ1-1; D might be TRBD1 (6 bases). The CDR3 loop spans 17 amino acids. Between the trimmed V and J ends, which lost 5 bases and 2 bases, there was a span of 21 bases. CDR1 and CDR2 from the germline V gene are SGHAT and FQNNGV. The CDR3 region is CASSPSPMTGLNTEAFF. In DNA form, the CDR3 reads TGTGCCAGCAGCCCTAGCCCGATGACAGGCTTAAACACTGAAGCTTTCTTT.

The CDR3 DNA follows: TGTGCCAGCAGTTACGGGGACAGGGTCTACGAGCAGTACTTC. Protein sequence: CASSYGDRVYEQYF. The V and J genes are TRBV6-6 and TRBJ2-7; 9 bases align to TRBD1. This CDR3 has 14 residues. Trimming removed 2 bases from V and 3 bases from J; junction bases left unmatched: 2. Germline CDR1 and CDR2: MNHNY and SVGAGI (reference sequence).

The chain couples TRBV4-3 to TRBJ1-6; D perhaps matches TRBD1 (5 bases). Deletions cut 0 bases from V and 6 bases from J, with 9 bases between. The germline CDR1 and CDR2 sequences are LGHNA and YSLEER. This CDR3 has 15 residues. The CDR3 here is CASSQEWTPNSPLHF. In DNA form, the CDR3 reads TGCGCCAGCAGCCAAGAGTGGACACCTAATTCACCCCTCCACTTT.

The V and J genes are TRBV4-2 and TRBJ2-3; 8 bases agree with TRBD2. CDR1 is LGHNA and CDR2 is YNFKEQ in the germline V gene. CDR3 length equals 18 residues. V shed 1 base and J 0 bases; nucleotides not matched to a gene: 9. The CDR3 sequence is CASSQVYRTSQSTDTQYF. DNA of the CDR3: TGTGCCAGCAGCCAAGTCTATCGGACTAGCCAGAGCACAGATACGCAGTATTTT.

The chain recombines TRBV5-1 with TRBJ2-1; a weak D match, TRBD1 (5 bases). V was shortened by 0 bases and J by 8 bases, with 18 bases between the two germline ends. This CDR3 is 16 amino acids long. The germline V gene encodes CDR1 SGHRS and CDR2 YFSETQ. CDR3 DNA: TGCGCCAGCAGCTTGGCTACGAACAAGGGGATGTATGAGCAGTTCTTC. Protein product: CASSLATNKGMYEQFF.

V and J are TRBV7-2 and TRBJ1-1, with 8 bases aligning to TRBD1. The CDR3 extends over 13 amino acids. With 1 base clipped from V and 9 bases from J, the junction kept 4 bases outside the gene matches. The germline CDR1 and CDR2 sequences are SGHTA and FQGNSA. The CDR3 nucleotides read TGTGCCAGCAGCTTAGGGGGCAGGGGGCAAGCTTTCTTT. As protein: CASSLGGRGQAFF.

The chain couples TRBV10-1 to TRBJ2-5; 11 bases are shared with TRBD2. Germline trimming cut 3 bases from V and 2 bases from J; bases unmatched to any gene: 8. CDR1 WNHNN and CDR2 SYGVQD come from the germline V gene (reference sequence). The CDR3 loop spans 17 amino acids. The CDR3 reads CASSDGSGGELQETQYF. The CDR3 region has the DNA TGCGCCAGCAGTGACGGTAGCGGGGGGGAACTACAAGAGACCCAGTACTTC.

This chain links TRBV2 with TRBJ1-1; 9 bases map to TRBD1. The V gene end was trimmed by 7 bases and the J gene end by 1 base; junction bases not matched to a gene: 4. The germline gives CDR1 SNHLY, CDR2 FYNNEI. This CDR3 is built from 14 residues. The CDR3 sequence is CASISDRGNTEAFF. The CDR3 coding sequence is TGTGCCAGCATTTCGGACAGGGGGAACACTGAAGCTTTCTTT.